Below are 5 T cell receptor beta chains sequenced from a single sample in a study of beta chain features in type 1 diabetes. General study findings and limits: TCRB CDR3 length was moderately but significantly reduced in all four CD4+ subsets of Type 1 diabetes patients.

Antigens for these TCRs are unknown. The whole isolated RNA underwent reverse transcription, so sequencing captured expressed TCRB transcripts. Profiling relied on immunoSEQ multiplex PCR, and the TCRdb table lists in-frame clones only, not all of them. The top ten hold less than 0.5% of the sample, which has 150,000 to 190,000 clones, approximately 10% seen once. The source material was central memory CD4+ T cells from blood. All receptors derive from a man under 40 with type 1 diabetes.

This chain links TRBV18 with TRBJ2-5; D is perhaps TRBD1 (5 bases). Trimming removed 0 bases at V and 4 bases at J, with 12 bases between. CDR1 and CDR2 (germline): KGHSH, LQKENI. The CDR3 is 15 residues long. The CDR3 DNA is TGTGCCAGCTCACCACCGGGGCGTAAGGGAGAGACCCAGTACTTC. Amino acids: CASSPPGRKGETQYF.

This clone appeared a few times. This rearrangement joins TRBV7-2 to TRBJ2-1; no definite D call. Trimming pared 1 base from V and 5 bases from J, leaving 6 bases between. The germline V gene has CDR1 SGHTA and CDR2 FQGNSA. The CDR3 has 13 residues. CDR3 in amino acids: CASSLVPDNEQFF. The CDR3 region has the DNA TGTGCCAGCAGCTTAGTTCCGGACAATGAGCAGTTCTTC.

This clone turned up a few times. J is TRBJ2-7 and V is TRBV2; TRBD1 matches at 9 bases. The CDR3 sequence is 13 residues long. V gave up 4 bases and J gave up 3 bases; unmatched junction bases: 1. CDR1 and CDR2 (germline): SNHLY, FYNNEI. The CDR3: CASSVTGGYEQYF. The CDR3, as DNA: TGTGCCAGCAGTGTGACAGGGGGCTACGAGCAGTACTTC.

The table lists this clone with a few counts. The chain joins TRBV30 to TRBJ1-5, with TRBD1 matching 7 bases. V lost 4 bases, J lost 5 bases, and 8 bases stayed unmatched. CDR1 and CDR2 (germline): GTSNPN, SVGIG (reference sequence). The CDR3 is 14 residues long. The CDR3 DNA follows: TGTGCCTGGACCTCCAAGGGGGCCCATCAGCCCCAGCATTTT. Translation: CAWTSKGAHQPQHF.

CDR3 in amino acids: CASSQSPPFEREGQVEQFF. In DNA, the CDR3 is TGCGCCAGCAGTCAATCCCCCCCCTTCGAGCGGGAGGGCCAGGTTGAGCAGTTCTTC. This chain joins TRBV23-1 and TRBJ2-1, with 10 bases aligning to TRBD2. TRBV23-1 is designated an ORF whose function remains uncertain. The ends lost 0 bases at V and 9 bases at J; junction bases unmatched: 17. There are 19 residues in the CDR3.